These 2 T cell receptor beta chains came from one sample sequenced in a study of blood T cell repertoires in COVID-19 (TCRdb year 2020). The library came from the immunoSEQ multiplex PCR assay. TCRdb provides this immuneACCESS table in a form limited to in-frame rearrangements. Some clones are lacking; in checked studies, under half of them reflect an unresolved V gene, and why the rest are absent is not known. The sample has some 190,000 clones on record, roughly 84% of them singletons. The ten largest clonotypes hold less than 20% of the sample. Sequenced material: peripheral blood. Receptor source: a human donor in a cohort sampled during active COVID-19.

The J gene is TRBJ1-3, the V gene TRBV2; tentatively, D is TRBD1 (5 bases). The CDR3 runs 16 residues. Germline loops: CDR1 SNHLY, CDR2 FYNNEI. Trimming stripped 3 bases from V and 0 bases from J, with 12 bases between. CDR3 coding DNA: TGTGCCAGCAGTGATCAGGGTATATTCTCTGGAAACACCATATATTTT. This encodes CASSDQGIFSGNTIYF.

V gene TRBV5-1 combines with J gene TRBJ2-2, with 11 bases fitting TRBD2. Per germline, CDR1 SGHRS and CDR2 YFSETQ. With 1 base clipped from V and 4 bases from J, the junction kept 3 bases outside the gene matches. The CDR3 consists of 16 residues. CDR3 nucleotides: TGCGCCAGCAGCTTGTCCCTAGCGGGAGGCACCGGGGAGCTGTTTTTT. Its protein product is CASSLSLAGGTGELFF.